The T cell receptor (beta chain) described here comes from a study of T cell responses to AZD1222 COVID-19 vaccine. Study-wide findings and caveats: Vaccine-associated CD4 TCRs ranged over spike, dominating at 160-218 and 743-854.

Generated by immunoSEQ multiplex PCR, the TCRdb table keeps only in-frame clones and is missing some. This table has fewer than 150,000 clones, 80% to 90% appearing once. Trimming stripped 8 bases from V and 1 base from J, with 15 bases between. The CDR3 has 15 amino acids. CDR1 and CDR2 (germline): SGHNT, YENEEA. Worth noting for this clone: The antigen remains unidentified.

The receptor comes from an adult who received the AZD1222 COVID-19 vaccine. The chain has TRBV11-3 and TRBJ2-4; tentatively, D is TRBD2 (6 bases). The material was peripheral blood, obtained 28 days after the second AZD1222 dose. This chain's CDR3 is CASPRAGPAKNIQYF. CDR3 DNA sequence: TGTGCCAGCCCCCGGGCGGGGCCGGCCAAAAACATTCAGTACTTC.